The clone carrying this T cell receptor (beta chain) appeared many times. Its target is unknown. Across 18 months, stable Graves' hyperthyroidism was marked by no progression to ophthalmopathy. Patients were aged 18 to 65, had disease duration under 2 months, and had newly diagnosed hyperthyroidism. The diagnostic basis comprised clinical symptoms, serum thyroxine and TRAb, thyroid ultrasound and orbital computed tomography. This entry is derived from a study of T cells in Graves' hyperthyroidism and ophthalmopathy. What was amplified from RNA transcripts were TCR beta CDR3 regions. TCR CDR3 underwent first-round RT-PCR with the HTBI primer set. TCRdb reprocessed the multiplex PCR reads with MiXCR, giving one entry per CDR3 protein. The sample includes about 720,000 distinct CDR3 sequences, about a sixth of them seen just once. The CDR3 is 15 residues long. V gave up 2 bases and J gave up 6 bases; unmatched junction bases: 4.

Study conclusions and caveats: Among thyroid clonotypes expanded above 0.001, most also appeared in blood.

Sequences were obtained from blood. This receptor was taken from a man between 18 and 35 years old with Graves' hyperthyroidism. The J gene is TRBJ1-4, the V gene TRBV12-3 or TRBV12-4; TRBD1 aligns across 9 bases. The DNA for the CDR3 is TGTGCCAGCAGTTTAACGGGACAGGGAGATGAAAAACTGTTTTTT. Amino acids: CASSLTGQGDEKLFF.